This section outlines one T cell receptor beta chain sequence together with its context. This clone has just a few counts. Its antigen is not yet known. Nothing much larger sits one base from this clone, and base qualities are not available. This sample was included in a study of shared clonotypes between healthy human individuals (dated by TCRdb to the early 2020s). For the wider study: A few men and two women, aged 18 to 49 years, made up the cohort. Blood TCR repertoires of about 5 healthy adults were deeply sequenced to estimate repertoire size and the extent of clonotype sharing between individuals. To increase sequencing depth and limit assay-specific biases, different laboratories used diverse techniques to prepare libraries and sequence TCR repertoires. Leukapheresis yielded between about 0.9 and 9.5 billion PBMCs per donor.

Healthy HIV-negative adults with no recently reported acute infections or vaccinations were included as donors. Every donor was a Caucasian adult residing in Nashville, Tennessee, USA. For unsorted samples, tens of millions of PBMCs were counted and genomic DNA was extracted with the QIAamp DNA Blood Mini kit. After blood collection by leukapheresis, PBMCs were isolated using Ficoll-Histopaque density gradient centrifugation and then cryopreserved in the vapor phase of liquid nitrogen. Using the deep immunoSEQ assay, multiplex PCR amplified TCR CDR3 regions from genomic DNA. Genomic DNA extracted from each cell subset was distributed evenly over all wells of several immunoSEQ 96-well plates, and each plate served as one replicate. For unsorted PBMC, each replicate PCR was loaded with 300 to 350 ng genomic DNA, equivalent to 30,000 or so T cell genomes. Unsorted PBMC genomic DNA was sequenced across ten immunoSEQ deep assay plates. The purified libraries were quantified using a Qubit 3.0 fluorometer, sized with a Bioanalyzer 2100, and then quantified again using the KAPA Library Quantification kit. Every immunoSEQ 96-well plate was sequenced on a dedicated single-read 150-cycle Illumina NextSeq 550 flow cell. The study's processing was this. Because the immunoSEQ output held only junctional sequences and lacked quality scores, the filtering could not match the filtering applied to full-length reads. To assign V/J genes and CDR3, sequences were annotated against IMGT germline references using PyIR, a Python wrapper for IgBLAST v1.9. Reads were filtered out if the reads had weak V/J assignments (E-value above 1e-6), no CDR3, stop codons, out-of-frame junctions, or ambiguous translated residues. V3J clonotypes were defined as sequences sharing an identical inferred V gene, J gene, and CDR3 amino acid sequence. Percentage overlap between repertoires was computed as shared unique clonotypes divided by the size of the smaller repertoire. Richness of each repertoire was evaluated using RTK rarefaction, the Chao1 estimator, and Recon v2.1 estimates of unobserved clonotypes. The table was pulled from immuneACCESS by TCRdb, which kept in-frame rearrangements only. Such tables lose some clones; where checked, under half of the loss comes from unresolved V genes, and the rest has no known cause. V, J and clone size are those of that table, while D and trimming were read from the DNA. The sample profile shows hundreds of thousands of clones; over 60% of them were found once. The ten largest clones add up to about 12% of the sample.

Points the paper makes about the study in general: Based on pairwise subsampling, the degree of clonotype sharing among donors was expected to be affected by sequencing depth. Sampling was restricted to blood, and TCR repertoires in tissues likely differ from the TCR repertoires found in blood. Because the study included a small number of donors, the genetic and exposure-history diversity represented was limited.

What was sequenced was PBMCs. This clonotype was sampled from a woman aged 40 to 50 in good health. Some clones in this sample may be carry-over from other donors' samples.

The encoded CDR3 is CASSPGQGWTGELFF. The DNA sequence is as follows: TGTGCCAGCAGCCCGGGACAGGGGTGGACCGGGGAGCTGTTTTTT. The sequence links TRBV6-6 to TRBJ2-2; 10 bases in between match TRBD1. CDR1 is given as MNHNY and CDR2 as SVGAGI, both from the germline V gene (reference sequence). Trimming takes 6 bases off V and 5 bases off J; junction bases not matched to a gene: 6. From the cysteine through the phenylalanine, the CDR3 covers 15 amino acids. Just the 45-base CDR3 DNA is kept, in frame starting at base 1.